This T cell receptor (beta chain) was retrieved from a study of T cell repertoires in cytomegalovirus infection. Overall study context: Public TCR beta signatures provided an indication of both CMV infection and a matching HLA type.

V lost 4 bases and J lost 3, with 13 bases in between. The CDR3 length is 15 residues. Germline V gene sequence: CDR1 SGHRS, CDR2 YFSETQ. TCRdb reprocessed the reads with MiXCR, giving one entry per CDR3 protein. This table has fewer than 300,000 distinct CDR3 sequences, about 25% appearing once. Whole-study findings and limits: The ex vivo response was dominated by HLA-C-restricted CMV-specific TCR beta clonotypes. CMV carriers with the relevant HLA were identified by cumulative public TCR beta family frequency.

On this clonotype: Its antigen is not known.

The receptor comes from a human donor in good health (CMV status not recorded). Some clones in this sample may be carry-over from other donors' samples. The specimen was PBMCs. The chain uses TRBV5-1 and TRBJ2-2, with D hard to call. CDR3 sequence: CASSVDGRDTGELFF. The DNA of the CDR3 is TGCGCCAGCAGCGTGGACGGTAGGGACACCGGGGAGCTGTTTTTT.